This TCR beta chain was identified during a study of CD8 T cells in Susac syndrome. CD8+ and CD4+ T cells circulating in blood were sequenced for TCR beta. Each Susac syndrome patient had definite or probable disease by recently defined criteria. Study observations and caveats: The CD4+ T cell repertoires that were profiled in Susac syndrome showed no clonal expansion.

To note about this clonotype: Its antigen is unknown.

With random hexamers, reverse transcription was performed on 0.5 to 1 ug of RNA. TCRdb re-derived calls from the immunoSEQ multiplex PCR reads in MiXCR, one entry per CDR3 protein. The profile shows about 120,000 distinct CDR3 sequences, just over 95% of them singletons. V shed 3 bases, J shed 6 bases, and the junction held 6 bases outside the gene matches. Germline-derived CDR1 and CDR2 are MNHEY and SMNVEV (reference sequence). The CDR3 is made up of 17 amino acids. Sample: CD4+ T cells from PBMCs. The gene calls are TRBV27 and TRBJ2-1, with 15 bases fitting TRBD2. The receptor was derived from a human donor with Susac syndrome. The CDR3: CASSFIRTSGRANEQFF. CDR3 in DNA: TGTGCCAGCAGTTTCATACGGACTAGCGGGAGGGCCAATGAGCAGTTCTTC.